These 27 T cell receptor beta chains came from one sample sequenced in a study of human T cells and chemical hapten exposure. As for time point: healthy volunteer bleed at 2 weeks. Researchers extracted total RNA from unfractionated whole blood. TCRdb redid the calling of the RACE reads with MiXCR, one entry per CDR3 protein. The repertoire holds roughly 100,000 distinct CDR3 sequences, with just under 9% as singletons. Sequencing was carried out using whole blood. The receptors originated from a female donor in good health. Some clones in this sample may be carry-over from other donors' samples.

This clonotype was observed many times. In DNA, the CDR3 is TGTGCCAGCAGTTACGGGAATAGCAATCAGCCCCAGCATTTT. The encoded protein is CASSYGNSNQPQHF. The chain carries TRBV6-6 and TRBJ1-5; no definite D call. With 2 bases removed from V and 0 bases from J, the gap between germline ends came to 5 bases. The length of the CDR3 is 14 residues. Looked up from germline, CDR1 is MNHNY and CDR2 is SVGAGI (reference sequence).

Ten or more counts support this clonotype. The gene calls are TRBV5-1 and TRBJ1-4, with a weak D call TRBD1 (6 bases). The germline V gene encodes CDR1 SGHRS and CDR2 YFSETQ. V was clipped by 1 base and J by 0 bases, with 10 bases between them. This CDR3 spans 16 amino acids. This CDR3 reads CASSLTGTATNEKLFF. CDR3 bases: TGCGCCAGCAGCTTGACAGGGACTGCAACTAATGAAAAACTGTTTTTT.

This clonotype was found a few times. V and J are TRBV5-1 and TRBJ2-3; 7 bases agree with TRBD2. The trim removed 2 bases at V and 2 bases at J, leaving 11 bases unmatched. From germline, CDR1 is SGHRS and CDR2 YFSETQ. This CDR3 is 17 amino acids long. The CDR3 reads CASSFFSGGSITDTQYF. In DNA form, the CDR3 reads TGCGCCAGCAGCTTCTTCTCTGGCGGGAGTATCACAGATACGCAGTATTTT.

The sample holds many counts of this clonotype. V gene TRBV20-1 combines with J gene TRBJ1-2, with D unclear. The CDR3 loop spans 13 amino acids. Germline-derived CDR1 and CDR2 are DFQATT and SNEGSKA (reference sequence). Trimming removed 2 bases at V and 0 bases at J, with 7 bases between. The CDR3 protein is CSARSAANYGYTF. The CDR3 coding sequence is TGCAGTGCTAGATCGGCAGCTAACTATGGCTACACCTTC.

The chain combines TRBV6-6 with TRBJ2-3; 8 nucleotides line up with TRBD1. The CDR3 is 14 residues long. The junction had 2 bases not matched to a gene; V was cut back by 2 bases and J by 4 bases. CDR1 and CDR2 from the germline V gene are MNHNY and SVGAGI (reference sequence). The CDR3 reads CASSYDRGPDTQYF. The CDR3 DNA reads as TGTGCCAGCAGTTACGACAGGGGCCCAGATACGCAGTATTTT.

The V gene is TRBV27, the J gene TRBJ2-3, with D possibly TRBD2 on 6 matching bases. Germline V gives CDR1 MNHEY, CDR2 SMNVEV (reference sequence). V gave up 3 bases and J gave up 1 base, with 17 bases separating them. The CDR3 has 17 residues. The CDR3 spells CASSFGRSTWGTDTQYF. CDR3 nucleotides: TGTGCCAGCAGTTTTGGGAGGAGCACTTGGGGCACAGATACGCAGTATTTT.

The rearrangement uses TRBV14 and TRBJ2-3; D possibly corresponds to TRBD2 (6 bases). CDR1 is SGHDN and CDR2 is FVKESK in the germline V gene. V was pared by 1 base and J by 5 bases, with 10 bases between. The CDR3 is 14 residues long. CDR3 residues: CASSQAGAGDTQYF. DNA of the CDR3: TGTGCCAGCAGCCAAGCGGGAGCTGGAGATACGCAGTATTTT.

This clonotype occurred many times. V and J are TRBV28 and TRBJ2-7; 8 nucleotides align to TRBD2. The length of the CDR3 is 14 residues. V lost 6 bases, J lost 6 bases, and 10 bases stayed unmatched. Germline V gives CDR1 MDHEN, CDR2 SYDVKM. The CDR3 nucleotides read TGTGCCAGCAGCCCCGGGACTAGTCTCTCCGAGCAGTACTTC. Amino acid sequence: CASSPGTSLSEQYF.

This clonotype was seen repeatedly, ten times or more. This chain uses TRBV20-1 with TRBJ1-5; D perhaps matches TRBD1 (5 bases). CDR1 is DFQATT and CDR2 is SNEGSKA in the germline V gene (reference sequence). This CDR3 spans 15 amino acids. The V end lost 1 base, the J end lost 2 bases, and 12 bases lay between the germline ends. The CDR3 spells CSARALLQGNQPQHF. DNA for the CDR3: TGCAGTGCTAGAGCGTTATTACAGGGCAATCAGCCCCAGCATTTT.

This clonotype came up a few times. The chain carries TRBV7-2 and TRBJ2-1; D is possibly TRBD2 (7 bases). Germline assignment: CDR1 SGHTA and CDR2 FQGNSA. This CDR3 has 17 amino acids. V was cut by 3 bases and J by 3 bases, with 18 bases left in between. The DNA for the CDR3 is TGTGCCAGCAGCTTGATCGGGGGCGGGAGAATCTACAATGAGCAGTTCTTC. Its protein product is CASSLIGGGRIYNEQFF.

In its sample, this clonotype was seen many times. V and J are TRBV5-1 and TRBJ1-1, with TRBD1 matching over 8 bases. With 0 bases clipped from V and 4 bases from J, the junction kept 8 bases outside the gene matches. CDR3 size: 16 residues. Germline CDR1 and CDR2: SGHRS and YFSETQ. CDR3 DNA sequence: TGCGCCAGCAGCTTGGACGGGACAGGTGGGCGCACTGAAGCTTTCTTT. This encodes CASSLDGTGGRTEAFF.

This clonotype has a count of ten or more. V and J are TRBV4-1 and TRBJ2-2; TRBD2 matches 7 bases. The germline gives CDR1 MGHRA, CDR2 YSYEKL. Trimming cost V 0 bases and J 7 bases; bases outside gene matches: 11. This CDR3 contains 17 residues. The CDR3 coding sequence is TGCGCCAGCAGCCAAGATTCATCCCTAGCGGCGGGCGGGGAGCTGTTTTTT. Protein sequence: CASSQDSSLAAGGELFF.

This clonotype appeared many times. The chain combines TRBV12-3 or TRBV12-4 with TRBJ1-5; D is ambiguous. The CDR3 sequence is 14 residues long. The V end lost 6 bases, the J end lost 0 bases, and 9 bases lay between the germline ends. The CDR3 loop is CASRGRSSNQPQHF. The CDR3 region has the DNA TGTGCCAGCAGGGGTAGGAGTAGCAATCAGCCCCAGCATTTT.

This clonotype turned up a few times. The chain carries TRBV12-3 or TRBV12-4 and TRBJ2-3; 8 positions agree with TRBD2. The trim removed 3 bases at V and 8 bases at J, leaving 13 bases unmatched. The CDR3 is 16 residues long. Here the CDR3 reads CASSFVAGGARGTQYF. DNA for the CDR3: TGTGCCAGCAGTTTCGTGGCGGGAGGCGCACGGGGTACGCAGTATTTT.

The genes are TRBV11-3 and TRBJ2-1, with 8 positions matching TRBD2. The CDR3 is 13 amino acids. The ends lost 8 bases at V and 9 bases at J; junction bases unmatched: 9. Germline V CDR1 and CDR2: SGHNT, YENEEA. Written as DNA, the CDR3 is TGTGCCAGCGCGACCGGGAGGGCCGCTGAGCAGTTCTTC. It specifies CASATGRAAEQFF.

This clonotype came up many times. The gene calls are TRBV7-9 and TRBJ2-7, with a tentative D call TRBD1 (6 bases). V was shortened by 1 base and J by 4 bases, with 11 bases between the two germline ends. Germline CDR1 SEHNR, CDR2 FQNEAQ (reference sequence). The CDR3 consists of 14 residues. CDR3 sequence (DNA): TGTGCCAGCAGCTTAGGAACAGGGAAGTACGAGCAGTACTTC. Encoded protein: CASSLGTGKYEQYF.

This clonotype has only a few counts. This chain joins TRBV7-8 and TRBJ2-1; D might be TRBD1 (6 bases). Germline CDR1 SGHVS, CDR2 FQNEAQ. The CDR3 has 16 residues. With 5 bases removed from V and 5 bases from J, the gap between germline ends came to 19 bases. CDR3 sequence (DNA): TGTGCCAGCAGCCCAGGGTTGAGGGGGTTTAACAATGAGCAGTTCTTC. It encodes CASSPGLRGFNNEQFF.

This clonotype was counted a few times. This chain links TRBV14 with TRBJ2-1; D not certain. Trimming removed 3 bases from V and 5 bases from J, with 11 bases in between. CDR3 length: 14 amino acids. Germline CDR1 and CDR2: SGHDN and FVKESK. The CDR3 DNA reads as TGTGCCAGCAGCCATTGGCGGAAAAACAATGAGCAGTTCTTC. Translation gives CASSHWRKNNEQFF. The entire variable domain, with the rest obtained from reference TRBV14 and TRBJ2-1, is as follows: EAGVTQFPSHSVIEKGQTVTLRCDPISGHDNLYWYRRVMGKEIKFLLHFVKESKQDESGMPNNRFLAERTGGTYSTLKVQPAELEDSGVYFCASSHWRKNNEQFFGPGTRLTVL.

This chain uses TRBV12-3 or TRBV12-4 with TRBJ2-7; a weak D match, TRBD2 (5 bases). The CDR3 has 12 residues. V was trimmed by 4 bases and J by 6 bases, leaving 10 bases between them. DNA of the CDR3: TGTGCCAGCAGTTCTGGGAGATCCGAGCAGTACTTC. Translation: CASSSGRSEQYF.

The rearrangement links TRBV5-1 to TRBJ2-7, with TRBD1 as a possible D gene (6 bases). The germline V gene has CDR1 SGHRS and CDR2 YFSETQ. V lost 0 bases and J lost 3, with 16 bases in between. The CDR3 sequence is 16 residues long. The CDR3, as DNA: TGCGCCAGCAGCTTGGAGGGGGTCACGGGAAGCTACGAGCAGTACTTC. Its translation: CASSLEGVTGSYEQYF.

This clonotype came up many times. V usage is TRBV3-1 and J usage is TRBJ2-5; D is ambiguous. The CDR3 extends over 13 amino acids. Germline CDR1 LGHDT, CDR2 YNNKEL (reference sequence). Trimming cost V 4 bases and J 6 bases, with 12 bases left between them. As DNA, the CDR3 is TGTGCCAGCAGCCGAGACCCCCAGCAGACCCAGTACTTC. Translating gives CASSRDPQQTQYF.

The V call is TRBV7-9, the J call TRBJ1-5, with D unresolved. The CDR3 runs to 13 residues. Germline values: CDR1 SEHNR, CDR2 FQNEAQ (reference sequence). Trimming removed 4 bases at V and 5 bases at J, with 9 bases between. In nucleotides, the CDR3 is TGTGCCAGCAGCTCCCGACCGGATCAGCCCCAGCATTTT. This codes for CASSSRPDQPQHF.

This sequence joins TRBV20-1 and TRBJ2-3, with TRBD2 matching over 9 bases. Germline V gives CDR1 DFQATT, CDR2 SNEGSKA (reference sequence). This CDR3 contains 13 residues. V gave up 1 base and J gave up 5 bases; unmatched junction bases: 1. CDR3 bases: TGCAGTGCTAGAGTTAGCGGGAGAGATACGCAGTATTTT. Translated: CSARVSGRDTQYF.

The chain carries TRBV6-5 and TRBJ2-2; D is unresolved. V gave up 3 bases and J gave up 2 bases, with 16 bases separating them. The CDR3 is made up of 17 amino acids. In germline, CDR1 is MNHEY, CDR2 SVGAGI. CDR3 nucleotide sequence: TGTGCCAGCAGTTATGGCCCCGGTTACATAAACACCGGGGAGCTGTTTTTT. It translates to CASSYGPGYINTGELFF.

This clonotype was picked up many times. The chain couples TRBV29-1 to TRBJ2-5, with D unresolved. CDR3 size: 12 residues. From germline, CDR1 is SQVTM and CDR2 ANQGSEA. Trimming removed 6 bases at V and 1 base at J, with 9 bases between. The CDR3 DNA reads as TGCAGCGTCCCCGGCATCCAAGAGACCCAGTACTTC. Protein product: CSVPGIQETQYF.

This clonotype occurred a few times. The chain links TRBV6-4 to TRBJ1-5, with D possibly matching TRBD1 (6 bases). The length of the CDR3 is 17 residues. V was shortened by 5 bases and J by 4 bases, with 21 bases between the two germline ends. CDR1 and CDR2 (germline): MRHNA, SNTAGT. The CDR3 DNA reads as TGTGCCAGCAGTCCTTTTTGGTACAGGGAGGGAAATCAGCCCCAGCATTTT. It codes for CASSPFWYREGNQPQHF.

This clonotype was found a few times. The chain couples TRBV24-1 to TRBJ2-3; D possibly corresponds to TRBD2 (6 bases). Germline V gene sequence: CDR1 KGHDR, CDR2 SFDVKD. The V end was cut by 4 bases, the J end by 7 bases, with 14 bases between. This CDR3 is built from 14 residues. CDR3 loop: CATSEPTSFYTQYF. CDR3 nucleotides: TGTGCCACCAGTGAACCCACTAGCTTCTATACGCAGTATTTT.